Listed here is a single T cell receptor beta chain. Antigen: not known. The V and J ends lost 3 bases and 2 bases, in that order; junction bases with no gene match: 5. Germline V CDR1 and CDR2: SGHTA, FQGNSA. This CDR3 is 15 amino acids long. This record comes from a study of CD8 T cells in ankylosing spondylitis. Study results and caveats: Peripheral blood held disease-linked clones only at relatively low frequency, and these were CD8+. Matched synovial fluid from ankylosing spondylitis patients was reported to be enriched for disease-linked clones. A TCR beta motif of 7 to 9 highly homologous variants seemed to mark ankylosing spondylitis blood.

TCRdb used MiXCR to reprocess the 5' RACE reads, holding one entry per CDR3 protein. The repertoire includes 450,000 or so distinct CDR3 sequences, more than 25% of them detected once, and 0.89% sits in the top ten. The sequenced material came from blood, either unsorted or a sorted T cell fraction (not recorded which). The chain combines TRBV7-2 with TRBJ2-7; 9 bases are a match to TRBD2. This TCR was recovered from a male donor with ankylosing spondylitis. DNA for the CDR3: TGTGCCAGCAGCTTGACTAGCGGACCCACCTACGAGCAGTACGTC. Encoded protein: CASSLTSGPTYEQYV.